This is a list of T cell receptor beta chains from one sample in a study of T cell responses to AZD1222 COVID-19 vaccine. Data came from immunoSEQ multiplex PCR; TCRdb stores just in-frame clones and leaves some out. The sample yields roughly 150,000 clones, more than 70% seen once. The starting material was peripheral blood, obtained 28 days after the second AZD1222 dose. The receptors were gathered from an adult who received the AZD1222 COVID-19 vaccine. Each CDR3 is given with its conserved first and last residue. The D gene is left open where the match is weak. Clone size is given for some rows only: seen once, a few or many times, or a class if the clone is expanded.

v_gene,len,d_gene,abundance,j_gene,CDR3aa,CDR3nt
TRBV30,13,.,.,TRBJ2-7,CAWSRDGRYEQYF,TGTGCCTGGAGTCGGGATGGGCGCTACGAGCAGTACTTC
TRBV6-4,15,.,.,TRBJ2-1,CASSDSGSSYNEQFF,TGTGCCAGCAGTGACTCAGGTAGCTCCTACAATGAGCAGTTCTTC
TRBV5-6,13,TRBD1,.,TRBJ2-7,CASSSGTVYEQYF,TGTGCCAGCAGCTCCGGGACAGTCTACGAGCAGTACTTC
TRBV19,14,.,.,TRBJ1-5,CASSPGQLNQPQHF,TGTGCCAGTAGTCCGGGACAATTGAATCAGCCCCAGCATTTT
TRBV18,18,.,.,TRBJ2-3,CASSAIAGGGLSTDTQYF,TGTGCCAGCTCAGCCATCGCAGGGGGGGGGCTCTCGACAGATACGCAGTATTTT
TRBV12-3/TRBV12-4,12,TRBD2,.,TRBJ2-1,CASSWTSLEQFF,TGTGCCAGCAGCTGGACTAGCCTTGAGCAGTTCTTC
TRBV6-5,12,TRBD2,.,TRBJ2-3,CASSGRADTQYF,TGTGCCAGTAGCGGGAGGGCAGATACGCAGTATTTT
TRBV10-3,14,.,.,TRBJ2-7,CATLDFRRGNEQYF,TGTGCCACGCTGGACTTTCGGCGGGGCAACGAGCAGTACTTC
TRBV3-1/TRBV3-2,16,.,.,TRBJ2-6,CASRTRGGSGANVLTF,TGTGCCAGCAGGACCCGAGGGGGCTCTGGGGCCAACGTCCTGACTTTC
TRBV28,14,.,.,TRBJ1-6,CASSLGQGYSPLHF,TGTGCCAGCAGTTTGGGGCAGGGATATTCACCCCTCCACTTT
TRBV28,14,.,.,TRBJ2-2,CASLGSPATGELFF,TGTGCCAGCCTCGGGTCCCCCGCCACCGGGGAGCTGTTTTTT
TRBV19,16,TRBD1,once,TRBJ2-1,CASSVSPGQGIGEQFF,TGTGCCAGTAGTGTATCCCCGGGACAGGGCATCGGTGAGCAGTTCTTC
TRBV7-2,14,.,.,TRBJ2-7,CASSTNGANYEQYF,TGTGCCAGCAGTACAAACGGGGCTAACTACGAGCAGTACTTC
TRBV19,15,TRBD1,.,TRBJ1-5,CASTMGTDSNQPQHF,TGTGCCAGTACCATGGGGACAGATAGCAATCAGCCCCAGCATTTT
TRBV21-1,11,.,.,TRBJ2-3,CASRPGDTQYF,TGTGCCAGCAGGCCCGGGGATACGCAGTATTTT
TRBV9,14,.,once,TRBJ2-7,CASSSGRKHYEQYF,TGTGCCAGCAGCTCAGGACGGAAACACTACGAGCAGTACTTC
TRBV11-2,14,.,.,TRBJ1-4,CASSFGAGMEKLFF,TGTGCCAGCAGCTTTGGGGCTGGGATGGAAAAACTGTTTTTT
TRBV18,18,TRBD1,.,TRBJ1-1,CASSPNMLKGTGNTEAFF,TGTGCCAGCTCACCCAACATGCTTAAAGGGACAGGGAACACTGAAGCTTTCTTT
TRBV7-9,16,.,.,TRBJ2-7,CASSSRGGGSSYEQYF,TGTGCCAGCAGCTCTCGGGGTGGGGGGAGCTCCTACGAGCAGTACTTC
TRBV28,16,.,.,TRBJ1-1,CASSFRQGRTNTEAFF,TGTGCCAGCAGTTTCCGTCAGGGTAGAACGAACACTGAAGCTTTCTTT
TRBV5-6,13,.,.,TRBJ2-5,CASNSQVQETQYF,TGTGCCAGCAACTCCCAGGTTCAAGAGACCCAGTACTTC
TRBV5-6,15,.,.,TRBJ2-2,CASSPQGAITGELFF,TGTGCCAGCAGCCCTCAGGGTGCGATCACCGGGGAGCTGTTTTTT
TRBV5-1,14,.,.,TRBJ1-2,CASSLGDTNYGYTF,TGCGCCAGCAGCTTGGGGGATACAAACTATGGCTACACCTTC
TRBV5-1,14,.,.,TRBJ2-7,CASSEGPGVGEQYF,TGCGCCAGCAGCGAGGGCCCGGGGGTGGGAGAGCAGTACTTC